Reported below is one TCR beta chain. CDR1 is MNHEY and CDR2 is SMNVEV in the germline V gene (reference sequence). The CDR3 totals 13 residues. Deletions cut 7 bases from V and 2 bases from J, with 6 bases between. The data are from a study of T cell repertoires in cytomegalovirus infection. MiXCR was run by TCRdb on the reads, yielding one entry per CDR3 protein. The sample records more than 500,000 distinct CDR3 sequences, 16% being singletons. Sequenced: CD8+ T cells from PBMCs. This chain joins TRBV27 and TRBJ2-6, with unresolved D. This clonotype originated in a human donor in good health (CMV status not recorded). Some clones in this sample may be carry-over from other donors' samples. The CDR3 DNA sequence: TGTGCCAGCACTCCGGCTGGGGCCAACGTCCTGACTTTC. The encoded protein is CASTPAGANVLTF. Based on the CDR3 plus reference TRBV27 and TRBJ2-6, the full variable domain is EAQVTQNPRYLITVTGKKLTVTCSQNMNHEYMSWYRQDPGLGLRQIYYSMNVEVTDKGDVPEGYKVSRKEKRNFPLILESPSPNQTSLYFCASTPAGANVLTFGAGSRLTVL.